This passage covers 13 T cell receptor beta chains from one sample sequenced in a study of T cell repertoires in cytomegalovirus infection (dated by TCRdb to about 2019). Their antigens are not known. The sequencer was an Illumina HiSeq 1500. TCRdb reworked the public reads: Q25 trimming with fastp, MiXCR clone assembly, productive beta chains retained. CDR3 protein sequences are deduplicated, and each keeps its most common genes and DNA. The sample table records some 590,000 distinct CDR3 sequences; approximately 40% of these occur just once. About half of the sample is taken by the ten largest. The treatment or condition tag for this specimen amounts to: in vitro stimulation with specific CMV peptide epitopes to enrich CMV-specific T cells. Specimen: cultured PBMCs, collected from culture after CMV antigen stimulation. These receptors were taken from a human donor in good health (CMV status not recorded). Some clones in this sample may be carry-over from other donors' samples.

This sequence joins TRBV5-1 and TRBJ1-2; D might be TRBD1 (6 bases). The CDR3 is made up of 16 amino acids. V shed 5 bases and J shed 0 bases, with 17 bases lying between them. CDR1 is SGHRS and CDR2 is YFSETQ in the germline V gene. This CDR3 reads CASRRSVGQANYGYTF. The DNA for the CDR3 is TGCGCCAGCAGGCGCAGTGTGGGACAAGCTAACTATGGCTACACCTTC. Supplemented by reference TRBV5-1 and TRBJ1-2, the full variable domain reads KAGVTQTPRYLIKTRGQQVTLSCSPISGHRSVSWYQQTPGQGLQFLFEYFSETQRNKGNFPGRFSGRQFSNSRSEMNVSTLELGDSALYLCASRRSVGQANYGYTFGSGTRLTVV.

The chain links TRBV18 to TRBJ2-1; the D call may be TRBD1 or TRBD2 (5 bases each). CDR1 is KGHSH, CDR2 LQKENI, per germline. V gave up 5 bases and J gave up 5 bases, with 10 bases separating them. The CDR3 is 13 amino acids. CDR3 region: CASSSGPDNEQFF. The CDR3 coding sequence is TGTGCCAGCTCATCGGGACCTGACAATGAGCAGTTCTTC. The full variable domain, in which reference TRBV18 and TRBJ2-1 provide the parts outside the CDR3, is NAGVMQNPRHLVRRRGQEARLRCSPMKGHSHVYWYRQLPEEGLKFMVYLQKENIIDESGMPKERFSAEFPKEGPSILRIQQVVRGDSAAYFCASSSGPDNEQFFGPGTRLTVL.

The rearrangement links TRBV12-3 or TRBV12-4 to TRBJ1-3, with TRBD1 identical over 8 bases. V lost 6 bases to trimming and J lost 7 bases; unmatched junction nucleotides: 11. CDR3 size: 15 residues. Here the CDR3 reads CASRPAGQGFNTIYF. For the CDR3, the DNA is TGTGCCAGCAGACCAGCAGGACAGGGTTTTAACACCATATATTTT.

The chain has TRBV7-6 and TRBJ2-7, with D maybe TRBD2 (5 bases). The ends were cut back, 1 base at V and 4 bases at J, with 17 bases in the middle. The CDR3 contains 16 residues. Germline V gives CDR1 SGHVS, CDR2 FNYEAQ. DNA for the CDR3: TGTGCCAGCAGCTTAGGAGGGATCCACACACCTTACGAGCAGTACTTC. Translated: CASSLGGIHTPYEQYF.

The rearrangement links TRBV7-2 to TRBJ2-4, with 7 bases identical to TRBD2. The J segment lost 2 bases and the V segment lost 5 bases, leaving 9 bases of the junction unmatched. This CDR3 is built from 16 residues. Germline-derived CDR1 and CDR2 are SGHTA and FQGNSA. CDR3 in DNA: TGTGCCAGCAGCCCCAGACCGGGGGGTACCAAAAACATTCAGTACTTC. This codes for CASSPRPGGTKNIQYF.

The chain recombines TRBV6-2 or TRBV6-3 with TRBJ1-2, with TRBD1 matching 8 bases. The junction had 8 bases not matched to a gene; V was cut back by 6 bases and J by 5 bases. The germline V gene encodes CDR1 MNHEY and CDR2 SVGEGT. The CDR3 length is 14 residues. The DNA of the CDR3 is TGTGCCAGCAGCGCAGGGGGCGCCGGGTATGGCTACACCTTC. Protein product: CASSAGGAGYGYTF.

The J gene is TRBJ2-3, the V gene TRBV20-1, with 9 bases that match TRBD2. The V and J ends lost 6 bases and 1 base, in that order; junction bases with no gene match: 8. CDR1 is DFQATT and CDR2 is SNEGSKA in the germline V gene (reference sequence). The CDR3 spans 15 residues. CDR3 DNA: TGCAGTGCCGAGGGGGGCGGGAGGGGCACAGATACGCAGTATTTT. It yields the protein CSAEGGGRGTDTQYF.

CDR3 coding DNA: TGCGCCAGCAGCCAAGCGGGACAGGGGCGACAAGAGACCCAGTACTTC. This gives the protein CASSQAGQGRQETQYF. The rearrangement links TRBV4-1 to TRBJ2-5, with 10 bases matching TRBD1. Germline assignment: CDR1 MGHRA and CDR2 YSYEKL. Trimming took 1 base from V and 2 from J; bases not matched to a gene: 4. The CDR3 sequence is 16 residues long.

V gene TRBV6-1 combines with J gene TRBJ1-2; D is unresolved. With 1 base removed from V and 2 bases from J, the gap between germline ends came to 8 bases. The CDR3 totals 14 residues. Germline assignment: CDR1 MNHNS and CDR2 SASEGT. The DNA for the CDR3 is TGTGCCAGCAGTGAAGAAATCTTGAACTATGGCTACACCTTC. Translating it yields CASSEEILNYGYTF.

This clonotype was seen only once. The chain carries TRBV20-1 and TRBJ2-1, with 11 bases that match TRBD2. CDR1 and CDR2 (germline): DFQATT, SNEGSKA (reference sequence). The junction had 16 bases not matched to a gene; V was cut back by 6 bases and J by 3 bases. CDR3 size: 18 residues. This CDR3 is CSALFLAGGLMIYNEQFF. The CDR3 DNA reads as TGCAGTGCCCTGTTTCTAGCGGGGGGACTTATGATCTACAATGAGCAGTTCTTC.

The chain combines TRBV2 with TRBJ2-5; D assignment may be TRBD1 or TRBD2 (6 bases each). The CDR3 is 15 amino acids. Germline CDR1 and CDR2: SNHLY and FYNNEI. V was trimmed by 9 bases and J by 4 bases, leaving 21 bases between them. CDR3 protein: CARAPEGVIGETQYF. DNA of the CDR3: TGTGCCAGGGCCCCGGAGGGGGTGATAGGAGAGACCCAGTACTTC.

The rearrangement uses TRBV20-1 and TRBJ2-3; 7 bases are a match to TRBD2. Germline V CDR1 and CDR2: DFQATT, SNEGSKA (reference sequence). This CDR3 contains 12 residues. J gave up 5 bases and V 7 bases, and 6 bases lay outside the gene matches. The CDR3 region has the DNA TGCAGTGGACTAGCAGGCGGAGATACGCAGTATTTT. Translated, it gives CSGLAGGDTQYF.

The V gene is TRBV7-8, the J gene TRBJ2-3; 8 bases are shared with TRBD1. CDR1 SGHVS and CDR2 FQNEAQ come from the germline V gene. The CDR3 totals 13 residues. The ends lost 7 bases at V and 1 base at J; junction bases unmatched: 1. This CDR3 is CASTRGRTDTQYF. In DNA, the CDR3 is TGTGCCAGCACCAGGGGGCGCACAGATACGCAGTATTTT.